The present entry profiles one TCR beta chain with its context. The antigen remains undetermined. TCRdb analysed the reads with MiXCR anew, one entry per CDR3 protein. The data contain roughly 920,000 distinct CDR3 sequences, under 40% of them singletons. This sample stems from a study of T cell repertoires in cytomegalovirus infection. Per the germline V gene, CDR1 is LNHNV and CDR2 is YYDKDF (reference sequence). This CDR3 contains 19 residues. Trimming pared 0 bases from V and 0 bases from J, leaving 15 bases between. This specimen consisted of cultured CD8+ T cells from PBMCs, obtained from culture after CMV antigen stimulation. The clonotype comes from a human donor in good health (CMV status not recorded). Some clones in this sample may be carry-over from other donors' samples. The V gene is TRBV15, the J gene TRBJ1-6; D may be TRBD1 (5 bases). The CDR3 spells CATSRDPWGESSYNSPLHF. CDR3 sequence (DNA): TGTGCCACCAGCAGAGATCCCTGGGGGGAGAGCTCCTATAATTCACCCCTCCACTTT. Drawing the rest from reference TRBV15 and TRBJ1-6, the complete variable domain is DAMVIQNPRYQVTQFGKPVTLSCSQTLNHNVMYWYQQKSSQAPKLLFHYYDKDFNNEADTPDNFQSRRPNTSFCFLDIRSPGLGDTAMYLCATSRDPWGESSYNSPLHFGNGTRLTVT.